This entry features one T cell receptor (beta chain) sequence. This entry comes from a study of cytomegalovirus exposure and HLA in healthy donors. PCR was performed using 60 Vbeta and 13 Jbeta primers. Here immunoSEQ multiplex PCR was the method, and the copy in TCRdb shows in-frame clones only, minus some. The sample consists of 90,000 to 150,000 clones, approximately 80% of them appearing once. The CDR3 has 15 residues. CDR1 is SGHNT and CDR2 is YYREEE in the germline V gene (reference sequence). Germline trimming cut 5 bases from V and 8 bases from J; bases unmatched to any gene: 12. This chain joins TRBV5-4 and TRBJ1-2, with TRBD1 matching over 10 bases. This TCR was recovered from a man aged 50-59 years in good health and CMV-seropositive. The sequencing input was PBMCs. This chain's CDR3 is CASSFVGQGPRGYTF. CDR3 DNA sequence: TGTGCCAGCAGTTTTGTGGGACAGGGGCCTCGGGGCTACACCTTC.